A selection of T cell receptor beta chains follows, all from one sample in a study of blood T cell repertoires in COVID-19. Assay: immunoSEQ multiplex PCR; the TCRdb copy retains only in-frame clones and omits some. The data hold some 42,000 clones, with around 84% observed a single time. Sequencing was carried out using peripheral blood. All receptors derive from a woman aged 70-85 years in a cohort sampled during active COVID-19. The CDR3 runs from the conserved cysteine through the conserved F or W. The order of the fields is J gene, D gene, V gene, clone size, CDR3 protein, CDR3 DNA. A D gene is named only where the DNA matches it firmly. Not every row has a clone size; where given, it reads once, few, many or a size class.

j_gene: TRBJ2-7; d_gene: TRBD2; v_gene: TRBV7-8; abundance: medium-sized; CDR3aa: CASALAGVAYEQYF; CDR3nt: TGTGCCAGCGCTTTAGCGGGAGTTGCGTACGAGCAGTACTTC
j_gene: TRBJ2-5; d_gene: TRBD1; v_gene: TRBV12-5; abundance: .; CDR3aa: CASGTTGGLETQYF; CDR3nt: TGTGCTAGTGGGACAACAGGGGGCCTGGAGACCCAGTACTTC
j_gene: TRBJ2-5; d_gene: .; v_gene: TRBV6-2/TRBV6-3; abundance: .; CDR3aa: CASSYQYQETQYF; CDR3nt: TGTGCCAGCAGTTACCAGTACCAAGAGACCCAGTACTTC
j_gene: TRBJ1-5; d_gene: TRBD1; v_gene: TRBV2; abundance: .; CDR3aa: CASRGDRSGNQPQHF; CDR3nt: TGTGCCAGCAGGGGGGACAGGTCGGGTAATCAGCCCCAGCATTTT
j_gene: TRBJ2-3; d_gene: TRBD2; v_gene: TRBV5-1; abundance: once; CDR3aa: CASSFVAGGSTDTQYF; CDR3nt: TGCGCCAGCAGCTTCGTAGCGGGAGGGAGCACAGATACGCAGTATTTT
j_gene: TRBJ2-1; d_gene: .; v_gene: TRBV30; abundance: few; CDR3aa: CAWSVANNEQFF; CDR3nt: TGTGCCTGGAGTGTAGCCAACAATGAGCAGTTCTTC
j_gene: TRBJ2-7; d_gene: .; v_gene: TRBV4-2; abundance: few; CDR3aa: CASSQAGAAYEQYF; CDR3nt: TGTGCCAGCAGCCAAGCGGGAGCTGCCTACGAGCAGTACTTC
j_gene: TRBJ2-7; d_gene: TRBD1; v_gene: TRBV7-9; abundance: .; CDR3aa: CASSSRTGSYEQYF; CDR3nt: TGTGCCAGCAGCTCGAGGACAGGGTCCTACGAGCAGTACTTC
j_gene: TRBJ1-1; d_gene: TRBD1; v_gene: TRBV6-5; abundance: .; CDR3aa: CASSDRGDTEAFF; CDR3nt: TGTGCCAGCTCCGACAGGGGTGACACTGAAGCTTTCTTT
j_gene: TRBJ2-1; d_gene: .; v_gene: TRBV24-1; abundance: .; CDR3aa: CATSAASPSSYNEQFF; CDR3nt: TGTGCCACCAGTGCCGCCAGCCCTAGCTCCTACAATGAGCAGTTCTTC
j_gene: TRBJ2-3; d_gene: TRBD2; v_gene: TRBV2; abundance: .; CDR3aa: CASSEQGGGTDTQYF; CDR3nt: TGTGCCAGCAGTGAACAGGGAGGGGGCACAGATACGCAGTATTTT
j_gene: TRBJ1-3; d_gene: .; v_gene: TRBV19; abundance: .; CDR3aa: CASTRSGHHSSGNTIYF; CDR3nt: TGTGCCAGTACCCGGTCAGGGCACCATTCCTCTGGAAACACCATATATTTT
j_gene: TRBJ2-1; d_gene: .; v_gene: TRBV19; abundance: .; CDR3aa: CASSRSGPRTYNEQFF; CDR3nt: TGTGCCAGTAGTAGAAGCGGGCCCAGGACCTACAATGAGCAGTTCTTC
j_gene: TRBJ2-3; d_gene: .; v_gene: TRBV7-2; abundance: .; CDR3aa: CASSPSLAVSTDTQYF; CDR3nt: TGTGCCAGCAGCCCAAGCCTAGCAGTAAGCACAGATACGCAGTATTTT
j_gene: TRBJ2-3; d_gene: TRBD1; v_gene: TRBV18; abundance: .; CDR3aa: CASSLPDRSYSDTQYF; CDR3nt: TGTGCCAGCTCACTCCCGGACAGGAGTTACTCAGATACGCAGTATTTT
j_gene: TRBJ2-5; d_gene: TRBD2; v_gene: TRBV7-9; abundance: .; CDR3aa: CASSLLGLAGGETQYF; CDR3nt: TGTGCCAGCAGCCTACTGGGACTAGCGGGAGGAGAGACCCAGTACTTC
j_gene: TRBJ1-2; d_gene: .; v_gene: TRBV28; abundance: .; CDR3aa: CASRREAGYGYGYTF; CDR3nt: TGTGCCAGCAGGAGGGAGGCAGGGTACGGCTATGGCTACACCTTC
j_gene: TRBJ2-5; d_gene: TRBD2; v_gene: TRBV6-6; abundance: .; CDR3aa: CASRRTSGVRETQYF; CDR3nt: TGTGCCAGCCGCCGGACTAGCGGGGTCCGAGAGACCCAGTACTTC
j_gene: TRBJ1-5; d_gene: TRBD1; v_gene: TRBV19; abundance: few; CDR3aa: CASSRPQGATDQPQHF; CDR3nt: TGTGCCAGTAGTAGGCCACAGGGGGCAACGGATCAGCCCCAGCATTTT
j_gene: TRBJ2-7; d_gene: TRBD1; v_gene: TRBV19; abundance: .; CDR3aa: CASSIVGTGGYEQYF; CDR3nt: TGTGCCAGTAGTATAGTCGGGACAGGGGGCTACGAGCAGTACTTC
j_gene: TRBJ2-2; d_gene: .; v_gene: TRBV30; abundance: .; CDR3aa: CAWSAWGAGELFF; CDR3nt: TGTGCCTGGAGTGCCTGGGGGGCCGGGGAGCTGTTTTTT
j_gene: TRBJ2-3; d_gene: TRBD2; v_gene: TRBV6-2/TRBV6-3; abundance: .; CDR3aa: CASSYNRTRTADTQYF; CDR3nt: TGTGCCAGCAGTTACAATAGGACTAGGACCGCAGATACGCAGTATTTT
j_gene: TRBJ2-1; d_gene: TRBD1; v_gene: TRBV6-5; abundance: .; CDR3aa: CASSTGGVDNEQFF; CDR3nt: TGTGCCAGTTCGACAGGGGGAGTCGACAATGAGCAGTTCTTC
j_gene: TRBJ2-1; d_gene: TRBD2; v_gene: TRBV25-1; abundance: .; CDR3aa: CASSARTSGSDEQFF; CDR3nt: TGTGCCAGCAGTGCGCGGACTAGCGGGAGTGATGAGCAGTTCTTC
j_gene: TRBJ2-7; d_gene: .; v_gene: TRBV6-2/TRBV6-3; abundance: .; CDR3aa: CASSDRFSYEQYF; CDR3nt: TGTGCCAGCAGCGACAGGTTCTCCTACGAGCAGTACTTC
j_gene: TRBJ2-2; d_gene: TRBD1; v_gene: TRBV6-5; abundance: .; CDR3aa: CASSSGTGRNTGELFF; CDR3nt: TGTGCCAGCAGTTCGGGGACAGGGAGAAACACCGGGGAGCTGTTTTTT
j_gene: TRBJ2-1; d_gene: TRBD2; v_gene: TRBV11-3; abundance: .; CDR3aa: CASKVDERGRSNEQFF; CDR3nt: TGTGCCAGCAAAGTGGATGAGCGGGGACGGTCCAATGAGCAGTTCTTC
j_gene: TRBJ1-5; d_gene: .; v_gene: TRBV27; abundance: .; CDR3aa: CASSFSGNNQPQHF; CDR3nt: TGTGCCAGCAGTTTCTCAGGGAACAATCAGCCCCAGCATTTT
j_gene: TRBJ1-1; d_gene: TRBD1; v_gene: TRBV6-5; abundance: .; CDR3aa: CASRQGNTEAFF; CDR3nt: TGTGCCAGTAGACAGGGAAACACTGAAGCTTTCTTT
j_gene: TRBJ1-1; d_gene: TRBD1; v_gene: TRBV5-1; abundance: .; CDR3aa: CASSIGGQGATFF; CDR3nt: TGCGCCAGCAGCATTGGAGGACAGGGGGCAACTTTCTTT
j_gene: TRBJ2-2; d_gene: TRBD2; v_gene: TRBV18; abundance: .; CDR3aa: CASSLLAGLTGELFF; CDR3nt: TGTGCCAGCTCACTGTTAGCGGGACTAACCGGGGAGCTGTTTTTT
j_gene: TRBJ1-1; d_gene: .; v_gene: TRBV5-5; abundance: .; CDR3aa: CASSWTGTTNTEAFF; CDR3nt: TGTGCCAGCAGCTGGACCGGGACAACTAACACTGAAGCTTTCTTT
j_gene: TRBJ2-6; d_gene: .; v_gene: TRBV7-8; abundance: .; CDR3aa: CASKGWGSGPGANVLTF; CDR3nt: TGTGCCAGCAAGGGGTGGGGATCTGGCCCTGGGGCCAACGTCCTGACTTTC
j_gene: TRBJ2-7; d_gene: TRBD2; v_gene: TRBV5-1; abundance: .; CDR3aa: CASSLRGLESYEQYF; CDR3nt: TGCGCCAGCAGCCTACGCGGACTAGAATCCTACGAGCAGTACTTC
j_gene: TRBJ2-1; d_gene: .; v_gene: TRBV7-2; abundance: .; CDR3aa: CASSFTAQSVNEQFF; CDR3nt: TGTGCCAGCAGCTTCACCGCGCAGAGCGTGAATGAGCAGTTCTTC
j_gene: TRBJ2-7; d_gene: .; v_gene: TRBV5-1; abundance: .; CDR3aa: CASSLGGEWSYEQYF; CDR3nt: TGCGCCAGCAGCTTGGGCGGGGAATGGTCCTACGAGCAGTACTTC
j_gene: TRBJ2-3; d_gene: TRBD2; v_gene: TRBV6-5; abundance: .; CDR3aa: CASSFPGTSQVDTQYF; CDR3nt: TGTGCCAGCAGTTTCCCCGGGACTAGTCAGGTAGATACGCAGTATTTT
j_gene: TRBJ2-3; d_gene: .; v_gene: TRBV7-2; abundance: .; CDR3aa: CASSLEGIQSTDTQYF; CDR3nt: TGTGCCAGCAGCTTAGAAGGAATACAGAGCACAGATACGCAGTATTTT
j_gene: TRBJ2-1; d_gene: .; v_gene: TRBV19; abundance: .; CDR3aa: CATQSAGRGTYNEQFF; CDR3nt: TGTGCCACCCAGTCGGCGGGGAGAGGAACCTACAATGAGCAGTTCTTC
j_gene: TRBJ1-4; d_gene: .; v_gene: TRBV2; abundance: .; CDR3aa: CASSPENLANNEKLFF; CDR3nt: TGTGCCAGCAGTCCTGAAAATTTGGCCAATAATGAAAAACTGTTTTTT
j_gene: TRBJ1-2; d_gene: .; v_gene: TRBV18; abundance: .; CDR3aa: CASSQTDYGYTF; CDR3nt: TGTGCCAGCTCGCAGACAGACTATGGCTACACCTTC
j_gene: TRBJ1-6; d_gene: TRBD1; v_gene: TRBV18; abundance: .; CDR3aa: CASSPGRTGSSPLHF; CDR3nt: TGTGCCAGCTCACCGGGGAGGACAGGGTCGTCACCCCTCCACTTT
j_gene: TRBJ2-1; d_gene: .; v_gene: TRBV11-2; abundance: .; CDR3aa: CASSPTLGSNEQFF; CDR3nt: TGTGCCAGCAGCCCCACACTAGGATCGAATGAGCAGTTCTTC
j_gene: TRBJ2-5; d_gene: .; v_gene: TRBV5-4; abundance: .; CDR3aa: CASSLAPAPTQETQYF; CDR3nt: TGTGCCAGCAGCTTGGCCCCAGCGCCGACTCAAGAGACCCAGTACTTC
j_gene: TRBJ2-7; d_gene: .; v_gene: TRBV10-3; abundance: .; CDR3aa: CAISEADYEQYF; CDR3nt: TGTGCCATCAGTGAGGCGGATTACGAGCAGTACTTC
j_gene: TRBJ2-1; d_gene: .; v_gene: TRBV5-4; abundance: .; CDR3aa: CASSLTTAYNEQFF; CDR3nt: TGTGCCAGCAGCTTAACGACAGCCTACAATGAGCAGTTCTTC
j_gene: TRBJ2-3; d_gene: .; v_gene: TRBV19; abundance: .; CDR3aa: CASSIPGSADTQYF; CDR3nt: TGTGCCAGTAGTATACCCGGGAGCGCAGATACGCAGTATTTT
j_gene: TRBJ1-4; d_gene: .; v_gene: TRBV18; abundance: .; CDR3aa: CASSPEGAGEKLFF; CDR3nt: TGTGCCAGCTCACCAGAAGGTGCGGGTGAAAAACTGTTTTTT
j_gene: TRBJ2-7; d_gene: TRBD1; v_gene: TRBV19; abundance: .; CDR3aa: CASSIEGQGAHEQYF; CDR3nt: TGTGCCAGTAGTATAGAGGGACAGGGGGCCCACGAGCAGTACTTC
j_gene: TRBJ2-7; d_gene: .; v_gene: TRBV11-2; abundance: .; CDR3aa: CASSLDQGSYEQYF; CDR3nt: TGTGCCAGCAGCTTAGATCAGGGTTCCTACGAGCAGTACTTC
j_gene: TRBJ2-4; d_gene: TRBD2; v_gene: TRBV28; abundance: .; CDR3aa: CASSLGLAGGPAKNIQYF; CDR3nt: TGTGCCAGCAGTTTGGGACTAGCGGGAGGGCCGGCCAAAAACATTCAGTACTTC
j_gene: TRBJ2-7; d_gene: TRBD2; v_gene: TRBV6-5; abundance: .; CDR3aa: CASSYSGTSVSYEQYF; CDR3nt: TGTGCCAGCAGTTACTCCGGGACTAGCGTCTCCTACGAGCAGTACTTC
j_gene: TRBJ2-2; d_gene: TRBD2; v_gene: TRBV19; abundance: .; CDR3aa: CASSTSTSRNTGELFF; CDR3nt: TGTGCCAGTAGTACCTCGACTAGCAGGAACACCGGGGAGCTGTTTTTT
j_gene: TRBJ2-3; d_gene: TRBD1; v_gene: TRBV7-9; abundance: .; CDR3aa: CASSLRDSSTDTQYF; CDR3nt: TGTGCCAGCAGCCTCCGGGACAGCAGCACAGATACGCAGTATTTT
j_gene: TRBJ2-3; d_gene: .; v_gene: TRBV13; abundance: .; CDR3aa: CASSLESYGATDTQYF; CDR3nt: TGTGCCAGCAGCTTAGAATCGTACGGAGCCACAGATACGCAGTATTTT